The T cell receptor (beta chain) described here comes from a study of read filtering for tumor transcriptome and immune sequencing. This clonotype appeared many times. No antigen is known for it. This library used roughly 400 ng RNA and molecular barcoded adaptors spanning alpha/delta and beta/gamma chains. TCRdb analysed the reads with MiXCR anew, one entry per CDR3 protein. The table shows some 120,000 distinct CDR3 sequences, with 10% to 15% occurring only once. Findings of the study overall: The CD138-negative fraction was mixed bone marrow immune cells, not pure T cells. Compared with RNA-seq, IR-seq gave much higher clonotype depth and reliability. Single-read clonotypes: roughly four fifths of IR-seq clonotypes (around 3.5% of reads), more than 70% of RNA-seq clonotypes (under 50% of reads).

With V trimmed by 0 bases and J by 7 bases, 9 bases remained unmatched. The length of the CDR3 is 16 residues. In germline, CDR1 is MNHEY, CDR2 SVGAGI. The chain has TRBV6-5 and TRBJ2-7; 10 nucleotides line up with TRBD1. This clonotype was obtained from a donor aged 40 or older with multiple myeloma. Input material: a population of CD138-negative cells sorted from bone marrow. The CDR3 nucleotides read TGTGCCAGCAGTTACTCGACCGGGACAGGGGTGGGGGAGCAGTACTTC. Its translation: CASSYSTGTGVGEQYF.